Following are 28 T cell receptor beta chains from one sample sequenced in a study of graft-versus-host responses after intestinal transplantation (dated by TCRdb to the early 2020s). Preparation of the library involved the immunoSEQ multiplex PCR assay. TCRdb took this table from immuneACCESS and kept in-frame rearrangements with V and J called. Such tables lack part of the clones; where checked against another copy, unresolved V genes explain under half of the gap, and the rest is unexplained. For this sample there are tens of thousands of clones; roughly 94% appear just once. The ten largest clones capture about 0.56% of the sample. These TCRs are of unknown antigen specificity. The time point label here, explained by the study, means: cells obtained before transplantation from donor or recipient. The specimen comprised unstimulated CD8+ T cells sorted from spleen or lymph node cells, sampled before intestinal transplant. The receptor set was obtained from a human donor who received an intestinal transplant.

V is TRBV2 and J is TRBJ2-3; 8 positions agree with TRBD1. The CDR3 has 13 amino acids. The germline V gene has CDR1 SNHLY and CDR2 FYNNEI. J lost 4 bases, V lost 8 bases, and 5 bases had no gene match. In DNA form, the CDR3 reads TGTGCCAGCGGAGGACAGGGCTCAGATACGCAGTATTTT. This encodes CASGGQGSDTQYF.

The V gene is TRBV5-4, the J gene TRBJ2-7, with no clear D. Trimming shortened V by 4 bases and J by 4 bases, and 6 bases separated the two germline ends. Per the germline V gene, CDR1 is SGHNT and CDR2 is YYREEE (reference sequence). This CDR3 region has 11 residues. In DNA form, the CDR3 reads TGTGCCAGCAGCGATGCGTACGAGCAGTACTTC. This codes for CASSDAYEQYF.

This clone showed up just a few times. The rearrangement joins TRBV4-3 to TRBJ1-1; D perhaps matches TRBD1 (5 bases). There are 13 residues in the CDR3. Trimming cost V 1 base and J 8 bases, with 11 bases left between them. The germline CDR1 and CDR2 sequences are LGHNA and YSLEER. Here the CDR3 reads CASSQGAGPEAFF. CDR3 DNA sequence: TGCGCCAGCAGCCAAGGGGCGGGGCCCGAAGCTTTCTTT.

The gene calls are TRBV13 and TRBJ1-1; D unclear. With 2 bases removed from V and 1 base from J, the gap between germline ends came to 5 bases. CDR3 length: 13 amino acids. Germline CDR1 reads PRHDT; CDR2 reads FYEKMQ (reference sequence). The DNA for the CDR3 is TGTGCCAGCAGCTTAAGGGCGAACACTGAAGCTTTCTTT. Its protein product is CASSLRANTEAFF. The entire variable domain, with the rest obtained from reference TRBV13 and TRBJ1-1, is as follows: AAGVIQSPRHLIKEKRETATLKCYPIPRHDTVYWYQQGPGQDPQFLISFYEKMQSDKGSIPDRFSAQQFSDYHSELNMSSLELGDSALYFCASSLRANTEAFFGQGTRLTVV.

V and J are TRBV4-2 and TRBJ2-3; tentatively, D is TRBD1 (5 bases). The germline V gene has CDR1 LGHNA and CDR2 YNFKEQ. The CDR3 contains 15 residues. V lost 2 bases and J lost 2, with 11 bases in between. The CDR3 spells CASSQLLQATDTQYF. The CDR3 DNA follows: TGTGCCAGCAGCCAACTCCTACAGGCCACAGATACGCAGTATTTT.

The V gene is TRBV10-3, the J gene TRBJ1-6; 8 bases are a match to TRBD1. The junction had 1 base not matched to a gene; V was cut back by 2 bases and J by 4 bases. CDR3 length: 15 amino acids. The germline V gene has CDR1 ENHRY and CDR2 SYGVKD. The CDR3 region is CAISEGQGYNSPLHF. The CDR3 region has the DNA TGTGCCATCAGTGAGGGACAGGGATATAATTCACCCCTCCACTTT.

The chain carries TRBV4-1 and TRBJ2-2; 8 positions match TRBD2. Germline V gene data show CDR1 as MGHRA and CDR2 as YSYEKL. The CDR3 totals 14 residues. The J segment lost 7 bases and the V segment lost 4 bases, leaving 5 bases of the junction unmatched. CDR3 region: CASSPWTSSGELFF. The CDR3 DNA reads TGCGCCAGCAGCCCCTGGACTAGCAGCGGGGAGCTGTTTTTT.

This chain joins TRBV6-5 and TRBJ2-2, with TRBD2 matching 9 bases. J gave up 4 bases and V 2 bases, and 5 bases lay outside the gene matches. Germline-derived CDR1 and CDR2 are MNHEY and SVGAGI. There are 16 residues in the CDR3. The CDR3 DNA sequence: TGTGCCAGCAGTTACGGGCGGGAGGGCCCCACCGGGGAGCTGTTTTTT. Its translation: CASSYGREGPTGELFF.

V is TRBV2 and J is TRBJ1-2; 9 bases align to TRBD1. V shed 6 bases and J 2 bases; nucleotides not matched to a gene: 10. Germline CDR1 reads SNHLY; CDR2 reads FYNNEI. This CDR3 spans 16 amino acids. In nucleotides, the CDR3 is TGTGCCAGCAGCTGGGACAGGGAATCACTCAACTATGGCTACACCTTC. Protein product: CASSWDRESLNYGYTF.

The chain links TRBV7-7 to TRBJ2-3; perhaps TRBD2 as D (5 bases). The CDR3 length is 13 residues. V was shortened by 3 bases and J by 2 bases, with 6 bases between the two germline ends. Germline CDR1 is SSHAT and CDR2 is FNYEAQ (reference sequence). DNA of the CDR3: TGTGCCAGCAGCTTGGACTTCACAGATACGCAGTATTTT. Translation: CASSLDFTDTQYF.

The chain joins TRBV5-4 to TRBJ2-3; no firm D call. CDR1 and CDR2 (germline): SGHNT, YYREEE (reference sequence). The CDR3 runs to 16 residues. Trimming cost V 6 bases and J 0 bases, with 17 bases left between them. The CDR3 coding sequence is TGTGCCAGCAACAATCGCGCCGGATCTAGCACAGATACGCAGTATTTT. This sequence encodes CASNNRAGSSTDTQYF. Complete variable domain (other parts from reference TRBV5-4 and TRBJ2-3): ETGVTQSPTHLIKTRGQQVTLRCSSQSGHNTVSWYQQALGQGPQFIFQYYREEENGRGNFPPRFSGLQFPNYSSELNVNALELDDSALYLCASNNRAGSSTDTQYFGPGTRLTVL.

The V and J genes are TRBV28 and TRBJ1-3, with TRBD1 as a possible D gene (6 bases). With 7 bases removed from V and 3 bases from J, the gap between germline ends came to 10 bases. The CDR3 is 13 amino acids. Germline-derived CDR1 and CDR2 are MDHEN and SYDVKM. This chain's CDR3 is CASKWDIGNTIYF. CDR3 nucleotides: TGTGCCAGCAAATGGGACATTGGAAACACCATATATTTT.

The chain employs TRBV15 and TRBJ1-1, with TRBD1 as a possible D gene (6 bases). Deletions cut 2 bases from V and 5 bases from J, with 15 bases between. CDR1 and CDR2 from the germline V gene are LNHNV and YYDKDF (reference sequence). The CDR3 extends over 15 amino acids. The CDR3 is CATSRRRQDLTEAFF. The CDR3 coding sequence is TGTGCCACCAGCAGACGCAGACAGGACCTTACTGAAGCTTTCTTT. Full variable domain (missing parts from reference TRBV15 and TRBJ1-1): DAMVIQNPRYQVTQFGKPVTLSCSQTLNHNVMYWYQQKSSQAPKLLFHYYDKDFNNEADTPDNFQSRRPNTSFCFLDIRSPGLGDTAMYLCATSRRRQDLTEAFFGQGTRLTVV.

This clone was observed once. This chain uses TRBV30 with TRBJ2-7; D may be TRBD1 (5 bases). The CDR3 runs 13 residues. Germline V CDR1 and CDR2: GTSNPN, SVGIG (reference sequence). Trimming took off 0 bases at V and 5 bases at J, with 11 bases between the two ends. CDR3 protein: CAWSVLPGNEQYF. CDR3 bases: TGTGCCTGGAGTGTACTCCCAGGGAACGAGCAGTACTTC.

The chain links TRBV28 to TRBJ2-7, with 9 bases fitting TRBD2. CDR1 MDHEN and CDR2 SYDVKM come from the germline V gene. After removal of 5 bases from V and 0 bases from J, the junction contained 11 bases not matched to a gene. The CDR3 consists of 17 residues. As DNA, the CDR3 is TGTGCCAGCAGTCCCTCGGCTAGCGGGATATACTCCTACGAGCAGTACTTC. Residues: CASSPSASGIYSYEQYF.

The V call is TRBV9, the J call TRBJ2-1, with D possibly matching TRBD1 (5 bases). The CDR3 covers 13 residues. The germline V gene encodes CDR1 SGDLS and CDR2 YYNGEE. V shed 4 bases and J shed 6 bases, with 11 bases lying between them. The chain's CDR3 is CASSPDSSNEQFF. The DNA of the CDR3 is TGTGCCAGCAGCCCCGACAGCTCCAATGAGCAGTTCTTC.

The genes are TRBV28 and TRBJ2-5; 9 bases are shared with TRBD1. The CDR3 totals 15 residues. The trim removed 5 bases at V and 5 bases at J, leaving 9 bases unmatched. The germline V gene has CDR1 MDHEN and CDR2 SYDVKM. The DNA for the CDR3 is TGTGCCAGCAGTCCAACAGGGGGCCTTGGGGAGACCCAGTACTTC. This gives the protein CASSPTGGLGETQYF.

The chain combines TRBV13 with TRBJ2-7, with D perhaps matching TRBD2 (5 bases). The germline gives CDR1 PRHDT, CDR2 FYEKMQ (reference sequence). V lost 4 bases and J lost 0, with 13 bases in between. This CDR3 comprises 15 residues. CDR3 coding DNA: TGTGCCAGCAGCTACCCCGGGGTCGGCTCCTACGAGCAGTACTTC. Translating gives CASSYPGVGSYEQYF.

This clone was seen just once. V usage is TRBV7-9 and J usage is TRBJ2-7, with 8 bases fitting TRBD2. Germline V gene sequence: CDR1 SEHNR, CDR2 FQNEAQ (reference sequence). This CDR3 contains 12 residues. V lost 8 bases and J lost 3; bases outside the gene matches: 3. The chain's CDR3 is CASGLAFYEQYF. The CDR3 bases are TGTGCCAGCGGACTAGCTTTCTACGAGCAGTACTTC.

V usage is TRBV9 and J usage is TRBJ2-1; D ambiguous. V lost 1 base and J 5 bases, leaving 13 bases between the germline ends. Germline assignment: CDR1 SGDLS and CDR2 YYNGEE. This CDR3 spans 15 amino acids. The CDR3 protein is CASSVRAGLDNEQFF. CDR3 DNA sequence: TGTGCCAGCAGCGTACGCGCAGGCCTGGACAATGAGCAGTTCTTC.

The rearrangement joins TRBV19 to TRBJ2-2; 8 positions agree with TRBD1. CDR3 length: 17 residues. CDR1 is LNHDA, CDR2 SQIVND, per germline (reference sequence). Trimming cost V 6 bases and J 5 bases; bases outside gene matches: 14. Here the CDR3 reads CASRNFVRTGWTGELFF. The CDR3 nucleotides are TGTGCCAGTAGGAACTTCGTTAGGACAGGGTGGACCGGGGAGCTGTTTTTT.

In DNA form, the CDR3 reads TGTGCCAGCGCAGCCTACAGGGCCGTGGAGACCCAGTACTTC. Encoded protein: CASAAYRAVETQYF. The chain links TRBV6-5 to TRBJ2-5; possibly TRBD1 for D (6 bases). The CDR3 contains 14 residues. V was trimmed by 8 bases and J by 5 bases, leaving 18 bases between them. In germline, CDR1 is MNHEY, CDR2 SVGAGI.

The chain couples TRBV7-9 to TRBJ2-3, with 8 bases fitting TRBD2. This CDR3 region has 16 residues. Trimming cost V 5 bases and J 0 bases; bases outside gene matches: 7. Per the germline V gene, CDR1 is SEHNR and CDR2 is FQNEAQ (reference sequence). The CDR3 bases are TGTGCCAGCAGCCCCTCGGGGGGGGTGAGCACAGATACGCAGTATTTT. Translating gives CASSPSGGVSTDTQYF. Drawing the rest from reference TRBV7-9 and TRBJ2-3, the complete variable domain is DTGVSQNPRHKITKRGQNVTFRCDPISEHNRLYWYRQTLGQGPEFLTYFQNEAQLEKSRLLSDRFSAERPKGSFSTLEIQRTEQGDSAMYLCASSPSGGVSTDTQYFGPGTRLTVL.

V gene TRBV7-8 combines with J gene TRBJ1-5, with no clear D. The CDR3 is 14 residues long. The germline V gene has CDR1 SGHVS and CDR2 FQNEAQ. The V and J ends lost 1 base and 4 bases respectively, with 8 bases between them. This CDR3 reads CASSLEQANQPQHF. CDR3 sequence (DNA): TGTGCCAGCAGCTTAGAGCAGGCAAATCAGCCCCAGCATTTT.

The CDR3 nucleotides read TGTGCCAGCAGTCCGCTAGGGGCTTCTCAGCCCCAGCATTTT. Translated, it gives CASSPLGASQPQHF. J is TRBJ1-5 and V is TRBV27, with a weak D call TRBD1 (5 bases). This CDR3 has 14 amino acids. CDR1 MNHEY and CDR2 SMNVEV come from the germline V gene (reference sequence). V was shortened by 5 bases and J by 6 bases, with 14 bases between the two germline ends.

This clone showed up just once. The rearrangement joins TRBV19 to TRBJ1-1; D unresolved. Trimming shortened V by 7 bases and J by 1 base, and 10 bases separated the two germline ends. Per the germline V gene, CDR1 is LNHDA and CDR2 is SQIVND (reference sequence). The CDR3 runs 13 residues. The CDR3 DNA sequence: TGTGCCAGTATATCCAACGGGAACACTGAAGCTTTCTTT. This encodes CASISNGNTEAFF.

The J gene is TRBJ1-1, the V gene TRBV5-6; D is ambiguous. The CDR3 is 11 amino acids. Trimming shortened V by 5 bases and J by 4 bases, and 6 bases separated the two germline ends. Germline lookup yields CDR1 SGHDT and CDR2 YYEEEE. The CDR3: CASSEGTEAFF. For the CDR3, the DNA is TGTGCCAGCAGTGAGGGCACTGAAGCTTTCTTT.

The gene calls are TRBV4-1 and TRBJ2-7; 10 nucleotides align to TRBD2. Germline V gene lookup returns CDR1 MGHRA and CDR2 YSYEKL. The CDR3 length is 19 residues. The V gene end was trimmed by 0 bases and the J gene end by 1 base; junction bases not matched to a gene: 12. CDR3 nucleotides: TGCGCCAGCAGCCAAGACGTGGGTCTAGCGGGAGAGTGGTCCTACGAGCAGTACTTC. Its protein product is CASSQDVGLAGEWSYEQYF.